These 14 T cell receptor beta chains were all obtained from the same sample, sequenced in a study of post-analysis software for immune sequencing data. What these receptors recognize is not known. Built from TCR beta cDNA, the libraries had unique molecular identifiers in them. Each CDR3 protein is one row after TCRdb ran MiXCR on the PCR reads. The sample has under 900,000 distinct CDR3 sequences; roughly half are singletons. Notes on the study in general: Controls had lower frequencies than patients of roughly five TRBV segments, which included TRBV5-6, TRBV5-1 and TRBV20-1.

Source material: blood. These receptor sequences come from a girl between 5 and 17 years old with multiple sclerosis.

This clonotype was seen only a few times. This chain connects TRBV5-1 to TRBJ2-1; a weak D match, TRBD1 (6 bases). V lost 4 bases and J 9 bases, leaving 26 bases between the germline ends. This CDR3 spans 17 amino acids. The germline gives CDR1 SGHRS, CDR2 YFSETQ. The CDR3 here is CASSLEITGPLSGEQFF. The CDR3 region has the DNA TGCGCCAGCAGCCTGGAGATTACAGGGCCTTTGTCGGGTGAGCAGTTCTTC.

For the CDR3, the DNA is TGTGCCAGCAGCGCCGGACTAGCCACGCAGACCCAGTACTTC. Its protein is CASSAGLATQTQYF. The chain recombines TRBV7-9 with TRBJ2-5; 8 bases fit TRBD2. V lost 5 bases, J lost 6 bases, and 8 bases stayed unmatched. Germline CDR1 SEHNR, CDR2 FQNEAQ (reference sequence). CDR3 length: 14 amino acids.

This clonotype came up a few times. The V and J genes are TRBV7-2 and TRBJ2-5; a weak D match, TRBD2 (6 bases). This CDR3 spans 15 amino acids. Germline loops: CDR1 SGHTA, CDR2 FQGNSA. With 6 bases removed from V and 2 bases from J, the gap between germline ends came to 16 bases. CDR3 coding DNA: TGTGCCAGCAGTTGGGCGGGACCGGGGCAAGAGACCCAGTACTTC. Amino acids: CASSWAGPGQETQYF.

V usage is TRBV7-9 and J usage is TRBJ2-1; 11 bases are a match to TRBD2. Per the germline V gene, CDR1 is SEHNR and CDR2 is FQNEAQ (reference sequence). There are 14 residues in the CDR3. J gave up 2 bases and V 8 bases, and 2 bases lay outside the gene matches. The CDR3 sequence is CASETSGAYNEQFF. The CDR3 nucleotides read TGTGCCAGCGAGACTAGCGGGGCCTACAATGAGCAGTTCTTC.

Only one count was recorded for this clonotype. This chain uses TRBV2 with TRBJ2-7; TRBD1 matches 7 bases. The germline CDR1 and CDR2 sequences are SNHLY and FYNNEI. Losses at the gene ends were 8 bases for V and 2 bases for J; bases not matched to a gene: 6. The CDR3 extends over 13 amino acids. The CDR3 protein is CASSGQAAYEQYF. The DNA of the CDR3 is TGTGCCAGCTCCGGACAGGCCGCCTACGAGCAGTACTTC. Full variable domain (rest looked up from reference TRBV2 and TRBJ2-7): EPEVTQTPSHQVTQMGQEVILRCVPISNHLYFYWYRQILGQKVEFLVSFYNNEISEKSEIFDDQFSVERPDGSNFTLKIRSTKLEDSAMYFCASSGQAAYEQYFGPGTRLTVT.

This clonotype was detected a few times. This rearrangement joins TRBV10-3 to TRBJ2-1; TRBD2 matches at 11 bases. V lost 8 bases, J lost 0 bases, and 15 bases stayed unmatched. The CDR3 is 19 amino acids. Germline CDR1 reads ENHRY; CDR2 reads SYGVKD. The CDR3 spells CAIGVGLAGLPSSYNEQFF. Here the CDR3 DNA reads TGTGCCATCGGGGTAGGACTAGCGGGCCTGCCGAGCTCCTACAATGAGCAGTTCTTC.

The CDR3 here is CASSYPTRYEQYF. DNA of the CDR3: TGTGCCAGCAGTTACCCAACTAGGTACGAGCAGTACTTC. This chain connects TRBV6-2 or TRBV6-3 to TRBJ2-7, with D possibly being TRBD2 (5 bases). Trimming pared 2 bases from V and 4 bases from J, leaving 9 bases between. The CDR3 has 13 residues. The germline CDR1 and CDR2 sequences are MNHEY and SVGEGT.

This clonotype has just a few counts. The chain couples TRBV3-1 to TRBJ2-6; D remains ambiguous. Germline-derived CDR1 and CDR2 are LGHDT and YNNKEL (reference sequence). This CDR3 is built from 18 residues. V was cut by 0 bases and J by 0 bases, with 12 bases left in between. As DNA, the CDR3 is TGTGCCAGCAGCCAAGAACGGCGCAGTCTCTCTGGGGCCAACGTCCTGACTTTC. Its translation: CASSQERRSLSGANVLTF.

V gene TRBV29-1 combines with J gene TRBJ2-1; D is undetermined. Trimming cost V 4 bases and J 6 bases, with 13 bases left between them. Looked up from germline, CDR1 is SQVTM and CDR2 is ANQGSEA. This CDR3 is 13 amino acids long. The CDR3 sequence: CSVGHGGINEQFF. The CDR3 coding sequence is TGCAGCGTTGGTCACGGTGGAATCAATGAGCAGTTCTTC.

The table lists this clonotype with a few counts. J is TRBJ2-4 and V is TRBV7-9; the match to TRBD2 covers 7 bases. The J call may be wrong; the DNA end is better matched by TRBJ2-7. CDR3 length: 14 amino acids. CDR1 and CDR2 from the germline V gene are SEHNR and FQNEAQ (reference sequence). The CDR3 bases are TGTGCCAGCAGCGGGGGGGTCGTCGCCTACGAGCAGTACTTC. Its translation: CASSGGVVAYEQYF.

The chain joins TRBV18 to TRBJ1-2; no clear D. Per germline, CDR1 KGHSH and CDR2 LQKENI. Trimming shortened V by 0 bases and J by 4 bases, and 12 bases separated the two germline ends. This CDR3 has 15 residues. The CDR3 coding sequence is TGTGCCAGCTCACCACCGGACGGTTCCCCCTATGGCTACACCTTC. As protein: CASSPPDGSPYGYTF.

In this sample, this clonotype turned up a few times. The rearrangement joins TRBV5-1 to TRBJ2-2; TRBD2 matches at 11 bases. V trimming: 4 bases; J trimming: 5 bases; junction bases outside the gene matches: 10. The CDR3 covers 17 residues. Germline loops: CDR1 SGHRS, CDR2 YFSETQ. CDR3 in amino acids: CASSEATSGRGTGELFF. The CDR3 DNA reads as TGCGCCAGCAGCGAGGCAACTAGCGGGAGAGGGACCGGGGAGCTGTTTTTT.

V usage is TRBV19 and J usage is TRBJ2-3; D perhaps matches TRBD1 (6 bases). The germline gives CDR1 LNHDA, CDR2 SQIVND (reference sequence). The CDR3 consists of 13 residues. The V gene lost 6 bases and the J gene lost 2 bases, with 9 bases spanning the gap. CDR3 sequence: CASSGQNTDTQYF. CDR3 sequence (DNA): TGTGCCAGTAGCGGACAGAACACAGATACGCAGTATTTT.

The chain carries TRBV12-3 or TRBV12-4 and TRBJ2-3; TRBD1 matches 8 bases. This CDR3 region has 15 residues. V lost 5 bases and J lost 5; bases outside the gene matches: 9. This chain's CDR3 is CASSVQGVQGDTQYF. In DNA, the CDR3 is TGTGCCAGCAGTGTACAGGGGGTGCAGGGAGATACGCAGTATTTT.